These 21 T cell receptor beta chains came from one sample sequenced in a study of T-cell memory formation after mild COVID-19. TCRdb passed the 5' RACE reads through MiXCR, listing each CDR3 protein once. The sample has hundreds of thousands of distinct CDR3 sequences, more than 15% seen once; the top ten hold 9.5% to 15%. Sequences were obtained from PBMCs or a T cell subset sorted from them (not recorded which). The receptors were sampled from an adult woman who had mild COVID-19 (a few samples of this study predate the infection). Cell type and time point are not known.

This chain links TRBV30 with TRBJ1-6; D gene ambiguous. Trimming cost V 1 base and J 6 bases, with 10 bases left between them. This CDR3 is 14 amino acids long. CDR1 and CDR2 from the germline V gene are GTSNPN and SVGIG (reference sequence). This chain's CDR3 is CAWSGRNFNSPLHF. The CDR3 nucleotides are TGTGCCTGGAGTGGGCGGAATTTTAATTCACCCCTCCACTTT.

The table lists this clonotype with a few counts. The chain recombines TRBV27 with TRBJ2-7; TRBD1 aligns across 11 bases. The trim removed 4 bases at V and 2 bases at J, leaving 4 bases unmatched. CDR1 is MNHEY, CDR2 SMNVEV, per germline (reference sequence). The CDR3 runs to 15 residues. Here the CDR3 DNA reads TGTGCCAGCAGTTGGGGACAGGGGGGAGCCTACGAGCAGTACTTC. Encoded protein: CASSWGQGGAYEQYF.

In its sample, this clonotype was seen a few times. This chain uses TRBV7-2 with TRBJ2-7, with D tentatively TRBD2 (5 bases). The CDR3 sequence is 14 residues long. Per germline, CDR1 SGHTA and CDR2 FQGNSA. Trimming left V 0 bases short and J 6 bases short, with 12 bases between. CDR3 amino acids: CASSLAYGGREQYF. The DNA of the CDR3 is TGTGCCAGCAGCTTAGCGTACGGAGGACGCGAGCAGTACTTC.

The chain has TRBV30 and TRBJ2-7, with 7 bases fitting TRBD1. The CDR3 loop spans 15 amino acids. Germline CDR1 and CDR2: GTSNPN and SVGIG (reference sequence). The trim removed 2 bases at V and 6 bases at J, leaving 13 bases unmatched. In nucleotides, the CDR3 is TGTGCCTGGAGTCTAACATCAACAGGGGTGCGCGAGCAGTACTTC. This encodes CAWSLTSTGVREQYF.

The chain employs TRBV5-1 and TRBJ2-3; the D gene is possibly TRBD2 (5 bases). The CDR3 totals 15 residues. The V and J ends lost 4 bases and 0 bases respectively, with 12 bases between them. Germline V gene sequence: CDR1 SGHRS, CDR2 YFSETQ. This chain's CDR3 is CASSDSGFSTDTQYF. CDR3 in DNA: TGCGCCAGCAGCGACTCGGGGTTTAGCACAGATACGCAGTATTTT.

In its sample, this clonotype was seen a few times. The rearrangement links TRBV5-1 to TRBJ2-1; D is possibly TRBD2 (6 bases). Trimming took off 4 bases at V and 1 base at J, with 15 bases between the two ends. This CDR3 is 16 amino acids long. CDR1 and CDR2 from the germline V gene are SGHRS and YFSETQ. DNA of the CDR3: TGCGCCAGCAGCCAAGAGGCGGGGTGGTCCTACAATGAGCAGTTCTTC. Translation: CASSQEAGWSYNEQFF.

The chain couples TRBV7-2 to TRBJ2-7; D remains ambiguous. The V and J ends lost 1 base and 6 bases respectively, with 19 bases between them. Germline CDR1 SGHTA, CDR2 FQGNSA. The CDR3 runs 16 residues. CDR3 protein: CASSLVSSAVRVEQYF. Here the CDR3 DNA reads TGTGCCAGCAGCTTAGTTAGCTCGGCGGTCCGGGTCGAGCAGTACTTC.

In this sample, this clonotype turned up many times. For the CDR3, the DNA is TGCAGTGCCCCCCCGACGGGAAGCTCGCGCACAGATACGCAGTATTTT. Amino acid sequence: CSAPPTGSSRTDTQYF. The chain couples TRBV20-1 to TRBJ2-3, with D perhaps matching TRBD2 (5 bases). CDR3 length: 16 residues. Per the germline V gene, CDR1 is DFQATT and CDR2 is SNEGSKA (reference sequence). Trimming pared 6 bases from V and 1 base from J, leaving 20 bases between.

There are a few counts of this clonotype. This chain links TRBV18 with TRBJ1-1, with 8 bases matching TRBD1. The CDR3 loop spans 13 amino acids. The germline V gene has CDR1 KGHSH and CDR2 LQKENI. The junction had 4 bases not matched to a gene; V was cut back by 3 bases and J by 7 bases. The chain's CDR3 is CASSPQTGDEAFF. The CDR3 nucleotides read TGTGCCAGCTCACCTCAGACAGGGGATGAAGCTTTCTTT.

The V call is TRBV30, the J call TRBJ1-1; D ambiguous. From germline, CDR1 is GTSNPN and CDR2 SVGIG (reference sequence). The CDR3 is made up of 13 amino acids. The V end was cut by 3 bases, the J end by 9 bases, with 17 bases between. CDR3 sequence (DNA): TGTGCCTGGAGCAAGGCGCGTGGGAGTCAAGCTTTCTTT. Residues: CAWSKARGSQAFF.

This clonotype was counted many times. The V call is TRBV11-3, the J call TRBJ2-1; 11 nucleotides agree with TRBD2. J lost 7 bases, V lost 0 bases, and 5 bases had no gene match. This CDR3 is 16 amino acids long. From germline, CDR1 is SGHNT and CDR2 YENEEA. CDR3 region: CASSLDQLAGVNEQFF. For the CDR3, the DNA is TGTGCCAGCAGCTTAGATCAACTAGCGGGAGTGAATGAGCAGTTCTTC.

CDR3 amino acids: CASSETPADTQYF. The CDR3 DNA reads TGTGCCAGCAGTGAAACACCTGCAGATACGCAGTATTTT. This chain uses TRBV6-1 with TRBJ2-3, with no clear D. The CDR3 is 13 amino acids. Per the germline V gene, CDR1 is MNHNS and CDR2 is SASEGT. V was clipped by 2 bases and J by 4 bases, with 7 bases between them.

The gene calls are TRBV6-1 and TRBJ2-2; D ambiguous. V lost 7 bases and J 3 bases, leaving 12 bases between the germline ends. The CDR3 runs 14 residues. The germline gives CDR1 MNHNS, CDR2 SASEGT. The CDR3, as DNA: TGTGCCAGCATTGAGGCGCCGGACACCGGGGAGCTGTTTTTT. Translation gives CASIEAPDTGELFF.

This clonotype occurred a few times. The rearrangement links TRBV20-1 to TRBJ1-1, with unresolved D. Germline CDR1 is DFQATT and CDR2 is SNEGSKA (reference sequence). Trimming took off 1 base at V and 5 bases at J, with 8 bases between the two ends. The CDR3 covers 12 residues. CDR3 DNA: TGCAGTGCTAGAGGGCGGATAACTGAAGCTTTCTTT. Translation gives CSARGRITEAFF.

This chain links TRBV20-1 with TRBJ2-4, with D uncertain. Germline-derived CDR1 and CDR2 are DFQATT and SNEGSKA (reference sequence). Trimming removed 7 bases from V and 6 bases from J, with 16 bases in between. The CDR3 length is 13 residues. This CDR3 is CSGRRAQGNIQYF. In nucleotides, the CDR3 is TGCAGTGGCAGAAGGGCCCAAGGAAACATTCAGTACTTC.

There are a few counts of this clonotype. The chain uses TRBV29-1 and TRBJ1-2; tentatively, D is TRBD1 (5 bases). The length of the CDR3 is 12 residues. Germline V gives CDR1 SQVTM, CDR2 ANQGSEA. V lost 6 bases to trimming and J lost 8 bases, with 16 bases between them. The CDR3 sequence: CSVRGSFYGYTF. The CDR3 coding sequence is TGCAGCGTCCGGGGGTCCTTCTACGGCTACACCTTC.

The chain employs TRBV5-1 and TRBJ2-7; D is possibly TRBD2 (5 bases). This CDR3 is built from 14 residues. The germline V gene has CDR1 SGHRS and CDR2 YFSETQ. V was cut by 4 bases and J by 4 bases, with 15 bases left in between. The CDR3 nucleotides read TGCGCCAGCAGCCCTACTAGTTTTCGTTACGAGCAGTACTTC. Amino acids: CASSPTSFRYEQYF.

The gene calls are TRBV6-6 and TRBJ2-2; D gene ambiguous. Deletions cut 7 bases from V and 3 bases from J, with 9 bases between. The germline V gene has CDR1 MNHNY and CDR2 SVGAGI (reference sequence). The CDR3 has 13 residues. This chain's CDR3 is CASKRADTGELFF. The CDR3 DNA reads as TGTGCCAGCAAAAGGGCAGACACCGGGGAGCTGTTTTTT.

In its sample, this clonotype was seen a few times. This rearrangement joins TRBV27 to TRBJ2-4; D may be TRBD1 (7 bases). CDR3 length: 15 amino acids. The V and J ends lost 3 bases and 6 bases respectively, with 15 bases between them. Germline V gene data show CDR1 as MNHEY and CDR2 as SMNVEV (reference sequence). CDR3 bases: TGTGCCAGCAGTTTTTCCTGGCAGGGGGGAAACATTCAGTACTTC. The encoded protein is CASSFSWQGGNIQYF.

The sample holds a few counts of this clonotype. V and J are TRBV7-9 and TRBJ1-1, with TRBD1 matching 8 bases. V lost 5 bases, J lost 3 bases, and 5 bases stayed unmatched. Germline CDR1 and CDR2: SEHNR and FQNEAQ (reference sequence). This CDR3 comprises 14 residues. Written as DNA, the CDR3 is TGTGCCAGCAGCCTGACAGGGGCGGACACTGAAGCTTTCTTT. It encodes CASSLTGADTEAFF.

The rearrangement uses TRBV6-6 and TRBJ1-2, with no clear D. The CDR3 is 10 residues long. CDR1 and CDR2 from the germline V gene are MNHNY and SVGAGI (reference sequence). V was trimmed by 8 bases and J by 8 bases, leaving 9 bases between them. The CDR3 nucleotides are TGTGCCAGCGGGATGAGGGGCTACACCTTC. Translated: CASGMRGYTF.